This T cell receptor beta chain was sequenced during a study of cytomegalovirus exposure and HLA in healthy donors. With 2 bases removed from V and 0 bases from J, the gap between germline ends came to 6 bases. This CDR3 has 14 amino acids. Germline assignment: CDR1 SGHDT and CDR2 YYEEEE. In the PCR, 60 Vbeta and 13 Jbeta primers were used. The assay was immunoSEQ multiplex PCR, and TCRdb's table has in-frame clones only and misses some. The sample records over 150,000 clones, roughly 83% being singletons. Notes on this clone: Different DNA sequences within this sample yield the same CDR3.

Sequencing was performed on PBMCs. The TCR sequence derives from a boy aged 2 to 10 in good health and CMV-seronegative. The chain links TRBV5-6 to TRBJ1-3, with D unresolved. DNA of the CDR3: TGTGCCAGCAGCTTAGTCAGCTCTGGAAACACCATATATTTT. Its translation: CASSLVSSGNTIYF.